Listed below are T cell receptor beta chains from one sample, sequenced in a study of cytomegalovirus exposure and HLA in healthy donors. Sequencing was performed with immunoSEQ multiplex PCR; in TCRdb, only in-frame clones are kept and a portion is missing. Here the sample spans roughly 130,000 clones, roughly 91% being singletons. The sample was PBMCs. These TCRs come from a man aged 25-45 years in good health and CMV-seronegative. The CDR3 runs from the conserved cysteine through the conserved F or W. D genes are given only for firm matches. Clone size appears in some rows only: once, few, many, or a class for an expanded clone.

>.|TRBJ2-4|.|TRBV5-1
TGCGCCAGCGCCTCGACAGGGGAGGGCATTCAGTACTTC
CASASTGEGIQYF
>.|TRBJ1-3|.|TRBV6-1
TGTGCCAGCACCCAGCCGACAGACGAAAGAAACACCATATATTTT
CASTQPTDERNTIYF
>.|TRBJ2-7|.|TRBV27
TGTGCCAGCAGTTTATATCCGACAGGTTTATACGAGCAGTACTTC
CASSLYPTGLYEQYF
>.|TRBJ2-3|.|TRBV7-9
TGTGCCAGCAGCGTCGCGGGGAGGAGCACAGATACGCAGTATTTT
CASSVAGRSTDTQYF
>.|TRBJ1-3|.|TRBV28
TGTGCCAGCAGTTTTACTGAAGAAAACACCATATATTTT
CASSFTEENTIYF
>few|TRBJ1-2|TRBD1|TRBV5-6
TGTGCCAGCAGCCCTGGGGACAGGGGACTGGGTGGCTACACCTTC
CASSPGDRGLGGYTF
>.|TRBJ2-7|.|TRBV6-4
TGTGCCAGCAGTGACTCCGCGGACAGCTACGAGCAGTACTTC
CASSDSADSYEQYF
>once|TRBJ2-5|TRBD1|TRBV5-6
TGTGCCAGCAGACAACAGGGGAGCAAAGAGACCCAGTACTTC
CASRQQGSKETQYF
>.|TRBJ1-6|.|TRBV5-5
TGTGCCAGCAGCTTGGCGCAGTCCGACAGTTATAATTCACCCCTCCACTTT
CASSLAQSDSYNSPLHF
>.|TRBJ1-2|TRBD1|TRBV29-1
TGCAGCGTTGAAGATCACAGGGGAGGCTATGGCTACACCTTC
CSVEDHRGGYGYTF
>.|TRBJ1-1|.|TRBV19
TGTGCCAGTAGTACCAGATACACTGAAGCTTTCTTT
CASSTRYTEAFF
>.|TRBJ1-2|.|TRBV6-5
TGTGCCAGCAGTTTTCAGGGGTATGATTATGGCTACACCTTC
CASSFQGYDYGYTF
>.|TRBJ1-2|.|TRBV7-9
TGTGCCAGCAGCTCGACGATCAAAACAGCTAACTATGGCTACACCTTC
CASSSTIKTANYGYTF
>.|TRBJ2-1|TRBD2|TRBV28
TGTGCCAGCAGTGGCAAGCCGACTAGCGGGGGCAACTCCTACAATGAGCAGTTCTTC
CASSGKPTSGGNSYNEQFF
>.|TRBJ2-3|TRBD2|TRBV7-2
TGTGCCAACGCTAGAGGACTAGTGGGAGATACGCAGTATTTT
CANARGLVGDTQYF
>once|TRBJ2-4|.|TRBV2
TGTGCCAGCAGGGTCGTCGGCGGAGCCAAAAACATTCAGTACTTC
CASRVVGGAKNIQYF
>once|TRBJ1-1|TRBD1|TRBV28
TGTGCCGGGGGAAAACAGGGGGCTGGGTACACTGAAGCTTTCTTT
CAGGKQGAGYTEAFF
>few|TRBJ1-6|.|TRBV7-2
TGTGCCAGCAGCTCTAGGGTCGGGAGGAATTCACCCCTCCACTTT
CASSSRVGRNSPLHF
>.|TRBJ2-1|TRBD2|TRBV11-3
TGTGCCAGCAGCTTCCACGCCGGGACTAGCGGCGTCAATGAGCAGTTCTTC
CASSFHAGTSGVNEQFF
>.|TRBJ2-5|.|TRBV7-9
TGTGCCAGCAGCTTCCGACTAGAGAGGATTCAAGAGACCCAGTACTTC
CASSFRLERIQETQYF
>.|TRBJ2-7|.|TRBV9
TGTGCCAGCAGCGTAGGGTTTCAGGGTCTTGGCGAGCAGTACTTC
CASSVGFQGLGEQYF
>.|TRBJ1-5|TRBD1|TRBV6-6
TGTGCCAGCAGTTACTTTGGACAGGGCAATCAGCCCCAGCATTTT
CASSYFGQGNQPQHF
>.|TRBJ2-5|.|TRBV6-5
TGTGCCAGCAGTTACCGGACAGACCAAGAGACCCAGTACTTC
CASSYRTDQETQYF
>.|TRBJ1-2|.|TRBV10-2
TGCGCCAGCAGTCCCCTAGGGGAGGTTAAGGGCTACACCTTC
CASSPLGEVKGYTF
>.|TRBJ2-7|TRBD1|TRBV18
TGTGCCAGCTCACTACCCGGGACAGGGGCGTACGAGCAGTACTTC
CASSLPGTGAYEQYF
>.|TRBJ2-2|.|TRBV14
TGTGCCAGCAGCCCTATTTTGAACACCGGGGAGCTGTTTTTT
CASSPILNTGELFF
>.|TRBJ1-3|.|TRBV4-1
TGCGCCAGCAGCTTCATTCTGAGCTCTGGAAACACCATATATTTT
CASSFILSSGNTIYF
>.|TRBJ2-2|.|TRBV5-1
TGCGCCAGCAGCTTGGCCGGAGGGTGGAACACCGGGGAGCTGTTTTTT
CASSLAGGWNTGELFF
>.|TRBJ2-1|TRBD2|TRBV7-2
TGTGCCAGCAGCCCTCTGCGGGGGGACAATGAGCAGTTCTTC
CASSPLRGDNEQFF
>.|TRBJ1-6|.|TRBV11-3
TGTGCCAGCAGCTTAGAAATCTGGACAGCGGAAATATGGAATTCACCCCTCCACTTT
CASSLEIWTAEIWNSPLHF
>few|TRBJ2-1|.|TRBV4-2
TGTGCCAGCAGCCAGGCCCCTACAGATGAGCAGTTCTTC
CASSQAPTDEQFF
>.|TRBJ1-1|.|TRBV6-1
TGTGCCAGCAGTGGTACCTTGTTGAGTGAAGCTTTCTTT
CASSGTLLSEAFF
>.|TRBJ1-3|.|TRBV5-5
TGTGCCAGCAGCTTGGGTCTGAGCCTCGCGGGCGGAAACACCATATATTTT
CASSLGLSLAGGNTIYF
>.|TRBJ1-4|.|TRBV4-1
TGCGCCAGCAGCCAAGGGGGAACCGGGGTACGAAAGGAAAAACTGTTTTTT
CASSQGGTGVRKEKLFF
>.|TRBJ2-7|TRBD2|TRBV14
TGTGCCAGCAGCCCAAGGGACTACCGGGGCGAGCAGTACTTC
CASSPRDYRGEQYF
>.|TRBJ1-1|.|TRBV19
TGTGCCAGTAGTATACCTGGGGGGGCGCAGCCCGAAGCTTTCTTT
CASSIPGGAQPEAFF
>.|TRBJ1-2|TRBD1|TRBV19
TGTGCCAGTAGTATCGGTCCGTACAGGGGGCGCGGTGGCTACACCTTC
CASSIGPYRGRGGYTF
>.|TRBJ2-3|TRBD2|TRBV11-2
TGTGCCAGCAGCCACAGGACTAGCGGGCGGCAAGATACGCAGTATTTT
CASSHRTSGRQDTQYF
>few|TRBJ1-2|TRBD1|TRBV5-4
TGTGCCAGCAGCTTGGTCAGGGGGCCTGGCTACACCTTC
CASSLVRGPGYTF
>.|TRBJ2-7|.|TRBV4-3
TGCGCCAGCAGCCCGCCTAGGTACGAGCAGTACTTC
CASSPPRYEQYF
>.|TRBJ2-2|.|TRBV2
TGTGCCAGCAGTGACCAGGCGCTCGGCACCGGGGAGCTGTTTTTT
CASSDQALGTGELFF
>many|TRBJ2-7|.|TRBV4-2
TGTGCCAGCAGCCAAGAGGGGGGCGACAGGGCCTACGAGCAGTACTTC
CASSQEGGDRAYEQYF
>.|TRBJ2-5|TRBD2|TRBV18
TGTGCCAGCTCGCCTGGACTAGCGGAGACCCAGTACTTC
CASSPGLAETQYF
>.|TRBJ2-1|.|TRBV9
TGTGCCAGCAGCGTAGGGGGCCGATATGAGCAGTTCTTC
CASSVGGRYEQFF
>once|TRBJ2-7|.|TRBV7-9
TGTGCCAGCAGGAGCTTAAACTCCTACGAGCAGTACTTC
CASRSLNSYEQYF
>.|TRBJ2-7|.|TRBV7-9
TGTGCCAGCAGCTTAGTTGGACACGAGACCTACGAGCAGTACTTC
CASSLVGHETYEQYF